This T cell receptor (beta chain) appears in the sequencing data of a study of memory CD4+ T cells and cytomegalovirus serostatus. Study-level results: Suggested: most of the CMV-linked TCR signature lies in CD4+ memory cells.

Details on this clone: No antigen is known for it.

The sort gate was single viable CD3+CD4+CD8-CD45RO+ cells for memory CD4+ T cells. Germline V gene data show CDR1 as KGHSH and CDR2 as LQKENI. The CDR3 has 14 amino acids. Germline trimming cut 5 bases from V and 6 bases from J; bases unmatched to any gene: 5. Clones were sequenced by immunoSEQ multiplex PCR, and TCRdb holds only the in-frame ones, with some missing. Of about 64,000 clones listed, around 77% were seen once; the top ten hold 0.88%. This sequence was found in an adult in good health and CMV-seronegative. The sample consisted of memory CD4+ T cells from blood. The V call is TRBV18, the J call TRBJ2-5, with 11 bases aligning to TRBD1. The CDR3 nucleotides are TGTGCCAGCTCAAGGACAGGGGGCGCGAAGACCCAGTACTTC. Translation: CASSRTGGAKTQYF.